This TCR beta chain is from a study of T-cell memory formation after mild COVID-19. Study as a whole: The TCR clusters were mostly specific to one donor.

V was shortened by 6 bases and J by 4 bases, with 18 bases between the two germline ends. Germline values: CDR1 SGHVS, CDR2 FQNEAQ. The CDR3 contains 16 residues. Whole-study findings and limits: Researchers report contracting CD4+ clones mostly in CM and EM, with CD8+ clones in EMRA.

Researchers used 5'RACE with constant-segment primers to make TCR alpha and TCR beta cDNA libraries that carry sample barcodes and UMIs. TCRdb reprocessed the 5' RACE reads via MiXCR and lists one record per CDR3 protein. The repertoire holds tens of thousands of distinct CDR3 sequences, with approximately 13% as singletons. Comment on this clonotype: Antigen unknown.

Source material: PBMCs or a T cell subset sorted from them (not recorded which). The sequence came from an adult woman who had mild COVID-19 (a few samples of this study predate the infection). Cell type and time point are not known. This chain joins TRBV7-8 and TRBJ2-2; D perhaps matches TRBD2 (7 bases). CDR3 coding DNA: TGTGCCAGCAGGTTGGGGGAGGGGGTGTCCACCGGGGAGCTGTTTTTT. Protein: CASRLGEGVSTGELFF.